A selection of T cell receptor beta chains follows, all from one sample in a study of shared clonotypes between healthy human individuals. Libraries were prepared by immunoSEQ multiplex PCR; TCRdb keeps only in-frame clonotypes and omits some of them. The sample includes approximately 480,000 clones, over 60% of them seen just once. The sequencing input was PBMCs. These receptor sequences come from a woman aged 40 to 55 in good health. Some clones in this sample may be carry-over from other donors' samples. The conserved cysteine and the conserved F or W are not part of the CDR3 here. The size of a clone is reported for some rows only, either as once, few or many, or as a class for expanded clones.

>once|TRBV19
ASSIQSGAGEQY
>NA|TRBV28
ASRGGGRTQY
>NA|TRBV28
ASTTPGPETQY
>NA|TRBV21-1
ASSTVGQGTTNEKLF
>NA|TRBV29-1
SVGTRAGAILIYNEQF
>NA|TRBV5-1
ASSFRGSTEAF
>NA|TRBV11-2
ASSPVGYQETQY
>NA|TRBV5-4
ASSLEAGVYNEQF
>NA|TRBV18
ASSPGRDSSYNEQF
>NA|TRBV5-5
ASSPGPGDGYT
>NA|TRBV5-6
ASSPPGLAGVISTDTQY
>NA|TRBV2
ASSERLTFNYGYT
>NA|TRBV30
AWSPGTSGIFNEQF
>NA|TRBV7-9
ASSPEVGQRDLPGNTIY
>NA|TRBV14
ASSQRPAGTDTQY
>NA|TRBV7-3
ASSSTSSAGELF
>NA|TRBV7-2
AIGESNTGELF
>NA|TRBV4-3
ASSPGLSLTDTQY
>NA|TRBV15
ATSRGAEETQY
>once|TRBV18
ASSPGFGDPLH
>NA|TRBV29-1
SVEVETQY
>NA|TRBV11-1
ASSLSSYEQY
>NA|TRBV5-1
ASSLGAGKTDTQY
>NA|TRBV30
AWSPTRNPSTGELF
>few|TRBV19
ASSIGGETYEAF
>NA|TRBV9
ASSPTGLAGLTDTQY
>NA|TRBV7-3
ASSLRAGPYNEQF
>NA|TRBV11-3
ASSFQGSHEQY
>NA|TRBV5-1
ASSLDGSEEETQY
>NA|TRBV21-1
ASSEEGYGYT
>many|TRBV29-1
SVIGGSYEQY
>few|TRBV5-7
ASSECVQSRANVLT
>NA|TRBV30
AWNPGLEYNEQF
>NA|TRBV21-1
ASSSRDIRYGYT
>NA|TRBV20-1
SAPTGDTQY
>NA|TRBV11-2
ASSRGWTGEGSGELF
>few|TRBV5-1
ASSLSTGGNTEAF
>NA|TRBV7-2
ASSLRQGMGEKLF
>NA|TRBV9
ASSVGDGRTGAF
>NA|TRBV19
ASSSGQGFGYT
>NA|TRBV7-9
ASRLQGGELF
>once|TRBV10-2
ASSEASGGNSGANVLT
>NA|TRBV5-4
ASSLGQTSYGYT
>NA|TRBV5-8
ASLEGLAAVDEQF
>many|TRBV27
ASSPQMNTGELF
>NA|TRBV30
AWSVGRFSYEQY
>many|TRBV29-1
SVDKGNTGELF
>many|TRBV4-3
ASRRDLNSEQY
>NA|TRBV16
ASSPSKGWTEAF
>NA|TRBV19
ASSTGPEYNEQF
>NA|TRBV11-2
ASSPRGAGGAQY
>once|TRBV7-2
ASSFWGLGGHEQF
>NA|TRBV6-1
ASSESGRLGTQY
>few|TRBV6-1
AIRTVVEPGQAF
>NA|TRBV18
ASSTAPDSYYGYT
>few|TRBV7-2
ASSNLPGQGRRGYT